This T cell receptor beta chain was observed in a study of blood T cell repertoires in COVID-19. Across the study: Samples came from the United States, Italy and Spain, spanning acute and convalescent COVID-19. Sources were T cells, B-cell-depleted T cells, or PBMCs; the material itself was cDNA or gDNA.

As processed by the authors: Estimation of nucleated cell counts was performed using reference gene primer amplification. Repertoires were generated with immunoSEQ multiplex PCR, while TCRdb's copy carries only in-frame clones and drops some. D and trimming were read from the DNA, whereas the V and J calls and clone size are those reported in that table. The sample lists about 140,000 clones, about 80% seen once, with less than 4% in the top ten. The CDR3 is 14 amino acids. CDR1 and CDR2 (germline): LNHDA, SQIVND (reference sequence). Trimming shortened V by 7 bases and J by 7 bases, and 19 bases separated the two germline ends.

The chain combines TRBV19 with TRBJ1-2; possible D gene TRBD1, 5 bases. The source of this sequence is a woman aged 60-75 years with acute or convalescent COVID-19. Specimen: peripheral blood. CDR3 loop: CASTDKGWSGGYTF. CDR3 DNA: TGTGCCAGTACGGACAAGGGGTGGTCGGGTGGCTACACCTTC.